This T cell receptor (beta chain) was sequenced for a study of cytomegalovirus exposure and HLA in healthy donors. In the case of this clone: The antigen is unknown.

The study's findings and limits: In a later analysis, compared with equally common non-associated chains, HLA-associated beta chains were more expanded. Sequencing depth roughly uniform across donors was assumed in presence/absence analyses. The authors judged a highly shared variant cluster likely a sequencing artifact.

A multiplex PCR was run with 60 Vbeta primers and 13 Jbeta primers. The repertoire was sequenced with immunoSEQ multiplex PCR; TCRdb's copy has only in-frame clones and lacks some. Reported are tens of thousands of clones; the ten largest clones contain around 3.6%. The study sampled nominally healthy donors, though unrecorded immune exposures were likely. Trimming at V came to 3 bases and at J to 4 bases, leaving 11 bases not matched to a gene. In germline, CDR1 is MDHEN, CDR2 SYDVKM. This CDR3 spans 16 amino acids. The clonotype originates from a young woman in good health and CMV-seronegative. Sequenced material: PBMCs. This chain connects TRBV28 to TRBJ2-7; 8 bases match TRBD1. The CDR3 nucleotides read TGTGCCAGCAGTTTTCGATCAGGACAGGGATGGTACGAGCAGTACTTC. Encoded protein: CASSFRSGQGWYEQYF. Full variable domain (missing parts from reference TRBV28 and TRBJ2-7): DVKVTQSSRYLVKRTGEKVFLECVQDMDHENMFWYRQDPGLGLRLIYFSYDVKMKEKGDIPEGYSVSREKKERFSLILESASTNQTSMYLCASSFRSGQGWYEQYFGPGTRLTVT.